The sequence of this T cell receptor (beta chain) was determined in a study of T cell responses to AZD1222 COVID-19 vaccine. Study information: Analysis merged second doses at about 4 or about 12 weeks.

Points from the study as a whole: Repertoires were obtained only post-peak T cell response. Variant regions that are unmutated are reportedly the target of nearly half of spike-specific TCRs. The breadth and depth of Spike-specific TCRs increased once two AZD1222 doses had been given.

The method was immunoSEQ multiplex PCR; TCRdb's version includes in-frame clones alone and lacks a portion of them. Of some 130,000 clones in the sample, under 90% were seen once. As regards this clone: Its antigen is unidentified.

Germline CDR1 is SGDLS and CDR2 is YYNGEE. V was shortened by 0 bases and J by 4 bases, with 11 bases between the two germline ends. The CDR3 consists of 15 residues. The V call is TRBV9, the J call TRBJ2-1; D is ambiguous. This clonotype was obtained from an adult in good health. The input for sequencing was peripheral blood, taken on day 0 of AZD1222 vaccination. The CDR3: CASSVATTPYNEQFF. DNA for the CDR3: TGTGCCAGCAGCGTAGCTACTACACCTTACAATGAGCAGTTCTTC.